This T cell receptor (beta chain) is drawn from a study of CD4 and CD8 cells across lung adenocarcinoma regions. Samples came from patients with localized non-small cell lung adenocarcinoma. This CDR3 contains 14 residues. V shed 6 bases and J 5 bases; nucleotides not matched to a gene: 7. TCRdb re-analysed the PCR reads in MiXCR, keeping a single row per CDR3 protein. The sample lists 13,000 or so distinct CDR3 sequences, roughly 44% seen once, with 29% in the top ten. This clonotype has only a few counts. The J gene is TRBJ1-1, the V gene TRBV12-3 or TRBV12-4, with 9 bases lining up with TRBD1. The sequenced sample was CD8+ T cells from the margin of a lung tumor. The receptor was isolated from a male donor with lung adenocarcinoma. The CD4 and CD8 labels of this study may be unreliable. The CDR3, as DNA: TGTGCCAGCAGGCCTACAGGGGGCCGGACTGAAGCTTTCTTT. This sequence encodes CASRPTGGRTEAFF.